Below are 24 T cell receptor beta chains sequenced from a single sample in a study of cytomegalovirus exposure and HLA in healthy donors. PCR used 60 Vbeta primers and 13 Jbeta primers. Sequencing was performed with immunoSEQ multiplex PCR; in TCRdb, only in-frame clones are kept and a portion is missing. The sample holds about 65,000 clones, over 50% seen once. Sequences were obtained from PBMCs. The receptors come from a man aged 25 to 40 in good health and CMV-seronegative.

A word on this clone: At one boundary the junction diverges from the germline segment, which might be a read error. The rearrangement uses TRBV6-6 and TRBJ2-7, with a tentative D call TRBD2 (5 bases). The CDR3 is 11 residues long. CDR1 and CDR2 (germline): MNHNY, SVGAGI (reference sequence). CDR3 sequence: CASRTTGFADF. The CDR3 region has the DNA TGTGCCAGCAGAACAACGGGGTTTGCGGACTTC.

This chain connects TRBV6-1 to TRBJ1-1; D remains ambiguous. Per germline, CDR1 MNHNS and CDR2 SASEGT. V lost 6 bases to trimming and J lost 3 bases, with 14 bases between them. The CDR3 sequence is 14 residues long. CDR3 loop: CASSLGRSDTEAFF. The CDR3 bases are TGTGCCAGCAGCCTGGGCCGTTCGGACACTGAAGCTTTCTTT.

The chain has TRBV4-2 and TRBJ2-2, with TRBD2 identical over 11 bases. The CDR3 consists of 15 residues. Germline CDR1 is LGHNA and CDR2 is YNFKEQ. The junction had 2 bases not matched to a gene; V was cut back by 2 bases and J by 6 bases. CDR3 coding DNA: TGTGCCAGCAGCCAAAATAGCGGGGGGGCCGGGGAGCTGTTTTTT. Amino acids: CASSQNSGGAGELFF.

A few counts support this clone. The rearrangement links TRBV5-1 to TRBJ1-4; 12 bases align to TRBD1. V lost 4 bases to trimming and J lost 8 bases; unmatched junction nucleotides: 9. The CDR3 runs to 16 residues. The V gene's germline CDR1 is SGHRS and CDR2 YFSETQ. This CDR3 is CASSPNPGTGGEKLFF. Here the CDR3 DNA reads TGCGCCAGCAGCCCTAACCCCGGGACAGGGGGCGAAAAACTGTTTTTT.

This chain uses TRBV2 with TRBJ2-5, with D possibly TRBD1 on 6 matching bases. CDR1 and CDR2 from the germline V gene are SNHLY and FYNNEI. CDR3 length: 17 amino acids. V was cut by 5 bases and J by 1 base, with 20 bases left in between. CDR3 in DNA: TGTGCCAGCAGTTCAACCCTACAGGGTAGGGGCCAAGAGACCCAGTACTTC. It is translated as CASSSTLQGRGQETQYF.

The genes are TRBV7-8 and TRBJ1-1, with D unresolved. The germline V gene has CDR1 SGHVS and CDR2 FQNEAQ. V lost 5 bases and J 6 bases, leaving 16 bases between the germline ends. CDR3 length: 14 residues. CDR3 in amino acids: CASSPSDPLAEAFF. Written as DNA, the CDR3 is TGTGCCAGCAGCCCTAGCGACCCCTTGGCTGAAGCTTTCTTT.

The chain couples TRBV6-5 to TRBJ1-1; possibly TRBD1 for D (6 bases). CDR3 length: 16 amino acids. Per the germline V gene, CDR1 is MNHEY and CDR2 is SVGAGI. V dropped 4 bases and J dropped 3 bases, with 18 bases sitting between them. CDR3 region: CASSFRRQELYTEAFF. The CDR3 bases are TGTGCCAGCAGTTTCCGTAGACAGGAGCTATACACTGAAGCTTTCTTT.

This chain's CDR3 is CASSEYRGRQETQYF. In DNA form, the CDR3 reads TGTGCCAGCAGTGAATACAGGGGGCGGCAAGAGACCCAGTACTTC. The chain has TRBV25-1 and TRBJ2-5, with TRBD1 matching 8 bases. The CDR3 totals 15 residues. Trimming cost V 0 bases and J 2 bases; bases outside gene matches: 2. Germline lookup yields CDR1 MGHDK and CDR2 SYGVNS.

The chain has TRBV10-3 and TRBJ2-7; 8 bases agree with TRBD2. The CDR3 has 16 amino acids. Trimming cost V 0 bases and J 1 base; bases outside gene matches: 5. Germline-derived CDR1 and CDR2 are ENHRY and SYGVKD. The CDR3: CAISESSAGGSYEQYF. Written as DNA, the CDR3 is TGTGCCATCAGTGAGTCGTCGGCGGGGGGATCCTACGAGCAGTACTTC.

This clone rates as medium-sized. J is TRBJ2-4 and V is TRBV18, with 11 nucleotides matching TRBD1. The germline CDR1 and CDR2 sequences are KGHSH and LQKENI. V gave up 3 bases and J gave up 4 bases; unmatched junction bases: 2. This CDR3 spans 15 amino acids. The CDR3 loop reads CASSPGQGVKNIQYF. In DNA, the CDR3 is TGTGCCAGCTCACCGGGACAGGGGGTGAAAAACATTCAGTACTTC.

The gene calls are TRBV6-1 and TRBJ1-6; D gene ambiguous. The CDR3 extends over 13 amino acids. The V end was cut by 7 bases, the J end by 13 bases, with 17 bases between. From germline, CDR1 is MNHNS and CDR2 SASEGT. The CDR3 reads CASMRASFTPLHF. The CDR3 nucleotides are TGTGCCAGCATGAGGGCTTCGTTTACTCCCCTCCACTTT.

V usage is TRBV7-9 and J usage is TRBJ2-1; 12 bases are shared with TRBD2. The V segment lost 1 base and the J segment 13 bases; nucleotides outside the gene matches: 5. This CDR3 has 14 residues. Germline V gene data show CDR1 as SEHNR and CDR2 as FQNEAQ (reference sequence). The CDR3 here is CASSLGTSGEPQFF. In nucleotides, the CDR3 is TGTGCCAGCAGCTTAGGGACTAGCGGGGAGCCACAGTTCTTC. The full variable domain, rest sourced from reference TRBV7-9 and TRBJ2-1, is DTGVSQNPRHKITKRGQNVTFRCDPISEHNRLYWYRQTLGQGPEFLTYFQNEAQLEKSRLLSDRFSAERPKGSFSTLEIQRTEQGDSAMYLCASSLGTSGEPQFFGPGTRLTVL.

V gene TRBV7-3 combines with J gene TRBJ2-1, with 10 bases matching TRBD1. The CDR3 contains 14 residues. The germline V gene encodes CDR1 SGHTA and CDR2 FQGTGA. J gave up 7 bases and V 5 bases, and 5 bases lay outside the gene matches. CDR3 region: CASSTRQGANEQFF. The DNA of the CDR3 is TGTGCCAGCAGCACCCGACAGGGGGCGAATGAGCAGTTCTTC.

This clone was seen more than once but under ten times. The chain has TRBV5-1 and TRBJ1-1, with 7 bases identical to TRBD1. CDR3 length: 15 residues. V dropped 4 bases and J dropped 1; count of bases not matched to a gene: 7. CDR1 SGHRS and CDR2 YFSETQ come from the germline V gene. CDR3 in DNA: TGCGCCAGCAGCGGCCGGGACAGATCGAACACTGAAGCTTTCTTT. Its protein is CASSGRDRSNTEAFF. Using reference TRBV5-1 and TRBJ1-1 for the parts outside the CDR3, the full variable domain is KAGVTQTPRYLIKTRGQQVTLSCSPISGHRSVSWYQQTPGQGLQFLFEYFSETQRNKGNFPGRFSGRQFSNSRSEMNVSTLELGDSALYLCASSGRDRSNTEAFFGQGTRLTVV.

The chain joins TRBV9 to TRBJ2-5; the D is unclear. Germline CDR1 is SGDLS and CDR2 is YYNGEE. The length of the CDR3 is 12 residues. The ends were cut back, 3 bases at V and 2 bases at J, with 5 bases in the middle. In DNA form, the CDR3 reads TGTGCCAGCAGCGCGGAGCAAGAGACCCAGTACTTC. The encoded protein is CASSAEQETQYF.

The chain carries TRBV15 and TRBJ2-1; 10 positions agree with TRBD2. V gave up 5 bases and J gave up 8 bases; unmatched junction bases: 6. From germline, CDR1 is LNHNV and CDR2 YYDKDF (reference sequence). The CDR3 covers 14 residues. The CDR3 DNA is TGTGCCACCAGCCTCCAGCGGGGGGGTTATGAGCAGTTCTTC. Translation gives CATSLQRGGYEQFF.

The chain carries TRBV19 and TRBJ1-1; the match to TRBD1 covers 7 bases. Germline V lookup: CDR1 LNHDA, CDR2 SQIVND (reference sequence). The CDR3 covers 14 residues. Trimming cost V 6 bases and J 11 bases; bases outside gene matches: 15. CDR3 bases: TGTGCCAGTAGCCCGCGAGCGGACAGGAAGGTGGCTTTCTTT. As protein: CASSPRADRKVAFF.

This clone appeared a single time. This chain's CDR3 is CAISEMPGQNSPLHF. The CDR3 region has the DNA TGTGCCATCAGTGAGATGCCGGGACAGAATTCACCCCTCCACTTT. The chain carries TRBV10-3 and TRBJ1-6; 7 bases fit TRBD1. With 2 bases clipped from V and 7 bases from J, the junction kept 5 bases outside the gene matches. CDR3 length: 15 residues. CDR1 ENHRY and CDR2 SYGVKD come from the germline V gene.

The chain links TRBV5-5 to TRBJ1-6, with 9 bases fitting TRBD1. Trimming at V came to 4 bases and at J to 5 bases, leaving 4 bases not matched to a gene. The CDR3 has 15 residues. Germline CDR1 SGHKS, CDR2 YYEKEE (reference sequence). Here the CDR3 reads CASSPRTGDNSPLHF. The CDR3 DNA reads TGTGCCAGCAGCCCGAGGACAGGGGATAATTCACCCCTCCACTTT.

The chain recombines TRBV9 with TRBJ1-2; possibly TRBD1 for D (5 bases). Trimming removed 0 bases from V and 8 bases from J, with 8 bases in between. Germline V gene data show CDR1 as SGDLS and CDR2 as YYNGEE. The CDR3 is 12 residues long. The CDR3 reads CASSVDRGGYTF. The CDR3 DNA reads as TGTGCCAGCAGCGTAGATAGGGGAGGCTACACCTTC.

The V and J genes are TRBV5-1 and TRBJ2-2, with D maybe TRBD1 (5 bases). CDR1 is SGHRS, CDR2 YFSETQ, per germline. The CDR3 extends over 14 amino acids. The V end lost 7 bases, the J end lost 0 bases, and 10 bases lay between the germline ends. The CDR3 loop is CASSTVTNTGELFF. CDR3 coding DNA: TGCGCCAGCTCGACAGTGACGAACACCGGGGAGCTGTTTTTT. Full variable domain (remainder filled in from reference TRBV5-1 and TRBJ2-2): KAGVTQTPRYLIKTRGQQVTLSCSPISGHRSVSWYQQTPGQGLQFLFEYFSETQRNKGNFPGRFSGRQFSNSRSEMNVSTLELGDSALYLCASSTVTNTGELFFGEGSRLTVL.

The CDR3 region is CASSPNPARGTEAFF. As DNA, the CDR3 is TGTGCCAGCTCACCCAACCCTGCTAGAGGAACTGAAGCTTTCTTT. The chain employs TRBV18 and TRBJ1-1; D is undetermined. The V and J ends lost 3 bases and 5 bases respectively, with 16 bases between them. Germline V CDR1 and CDR2: KGHSH, LQKENI. The CDR3 extends over 15 amino acids.

The DNA of the CDR3 is TGTGCCTGGGTTAGCGGGGGGTCTTACAATGAGCAGTTCTTC. This sequence encodes CAWVSGGSYNEQFF. V and J are TRBV30 and TRBJ2-1; 10 positions agree with TRBD2. This CDR3 contains 14 residues. From germline, CDR1 is GTSNPN and CDR2 SVGIG (reference sequence). Germline trimming cut 5 bases from V and 4 bases from J; bases unmatched to any gene: 5. Filled out from reference TRBV30 and TRBJ2-1, the complete variable domain reads SQTIHQWPATLVQPVGSPLSLECTVEGTSNPNLYWYRQAAGRGLQLLFYSVGIGQISSEVPQNLSASRPQDRQFILSSKKLLLSDSGFYLCAWVSGGSYNEQFFGPGTRLTVL.

This rearrangement joins TRBV6-6 to TRBJ1-1, with TRBD1 as a possible D gene (6 bases). Germline CDR1 is MNHNY and CDR2 is SVGAGI (reference sequence). The CDR3 contains 15 residues. V lost 3 bases and J lost 1, with 12 bases in between. CDR3 protein: CASSYQGQSNTEAFF. As DNA, the CDR3 is TGTGCCAGCAGTTATCAGGGGCAATCGAACACTGAAGCTTTCTTT.